This TCR beta chain was captured in a study of cytomegalovirus exposure and HLA in healthy donors. Study-wide results and limits: Rarity marked most TCR sequences, yet some public TCRs occurred in many donors.

The study ran its PCR with 60 Vbeta and 13 Jbeta primers. The table came from immunoSEQ multiplex PCR; TCRdb's copy has only in-frame clones and leaves some out. The table includes 100,000 or so clones, 81% detected once. Only one count was recorded for this clone. Its cognate antigen is unknown. The CDR3 length is 15 residues. Germline CDR1 MDHEN, CDR2 SYDVKM. The germline V and J ends were trimmed by 1 base and 7 bases, with 14 bases remaining between them. Sequencing used PBMCs. The chain recombines TRBV28 with TRBJ1-5; TRBD1 might be the D (6 bases). The TCR originated in a man between 40 and 49 years old in good health and CMV-seropositive. The CDR3 nucleotides read TGTGCCAGCAGTTTATCTCGGGAAAGGGGGCAGCCCCAGCATTTT. This encodes CASSLSRERGQPQHF.